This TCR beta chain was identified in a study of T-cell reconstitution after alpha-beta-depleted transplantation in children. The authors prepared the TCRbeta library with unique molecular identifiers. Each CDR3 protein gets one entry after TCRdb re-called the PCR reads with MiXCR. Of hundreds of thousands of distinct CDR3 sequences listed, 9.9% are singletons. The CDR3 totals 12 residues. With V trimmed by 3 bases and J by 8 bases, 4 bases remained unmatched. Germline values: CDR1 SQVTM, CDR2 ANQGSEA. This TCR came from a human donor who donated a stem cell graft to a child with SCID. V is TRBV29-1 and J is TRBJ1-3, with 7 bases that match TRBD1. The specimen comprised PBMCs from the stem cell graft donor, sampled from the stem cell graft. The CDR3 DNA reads TGCAGCGTTGAGTACAGGGGAGACACCATATATTTT. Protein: CSVEYRGDTIYF. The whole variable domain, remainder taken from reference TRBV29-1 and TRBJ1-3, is SAVISQKPSRDICQRGTSLTIQCQVDSQVTMMFWYRQQPGQSLTLIATANQGSEATYESGFVIDKFPISRPNLTFSTLTVSNMSPEDSSIYLCSVEYRGDTIYFGEGSWLTVV.